This TCR beta chain is drawn from a study of blood T cell repertoires in COVID-19. Study summary: Researchers got acute and convalescent COVID-19 samples from the United States, Italy and Spain. Sources were T cells, B-cell-depleted T cells, or PBMCs; the material itself was cDNA or gDNA.

The CDR3 length is 16 residues. In the study's own analysis: How many nucleated cells were present was estimated from reference gene primer amplification. TCRdb's copy holds only in-frame clones and misses some; the assay was immunoSEQ multiplex PCR. V, J and clone size reflect that table, while D and trimming were determined from the DNA. Here the sample spans tens of thousands of clones, more than 75% being singletons. Material: peripheral blood. The origin of this receptor is a woman at least 80 years old with active COVID-19. The chain carries TRBV7-5 and TRBJ1-3; TRBD1, the table's D call, lacks a check against the DNA. TRBV7-5 is deemed a pseudogene. CDR3 sequence: CVRSPRTVQDGNTIYF. The CDR3 DNA reads as TGTGTCAGAAGCCCGCGGACAGTGCAAGATGGAAACACCATATATTTT.